This T cell receptor (beta chain) appears in the sequencing data of a study of blood T cell repertoires in COVID-19. The wider study: Spain, Italy and the United States supplied samples that represented acute and convalescent COVID-19. The analysed material was cDNA or gDNA that came from T cells, B-cell-depleted T cells, or PBMCs.

Study processing details: Cell counts per sample came from amplifying reference gene primers. Sequenced by immunoSEQ multiplex PCR; TCRdb stores in-frame clones only, minus some. Clone size and V and J calls were adopted from that table, with D and trimming inferred from the DNA. This table holds 40,000 to 50,000 clones, roughly nine tenths found once. In germline, CDR1 is SQVTM, CDR2 ANQGSEA. The CDR3 spans 14 residues. Trimming took off 8 bases at V and 4 bases at J, with 20 bases between the two ends. The sequencing input was peripheral blood. The receptor comes from a human donor in a cohort sampled during active COVID-19. This rearrangement joins TRBV29-1 to TRBJ2-5, with D perhaps TRBD2 (7 bases). CDR3 sequence: CSHFGGQGVETQYF. The CDR3 region has the DNA TGCAGCCACTTCGGGGGGCAAGGGGTAGAGACCCAGTACTTC. Full variable domain (remainder filled in from reference TRBV29-1 and TRBJ2-5): SAVISQKPSRDICQRGTSLTIQCQVDSQVTMMFWYRQQPGQSLTLIATANQGSEATYESGFVIDKFPISRPNLTFSTLTVSNMSPEDSSIYLCSHFGGQGVETQYFGPGTRLLVL.